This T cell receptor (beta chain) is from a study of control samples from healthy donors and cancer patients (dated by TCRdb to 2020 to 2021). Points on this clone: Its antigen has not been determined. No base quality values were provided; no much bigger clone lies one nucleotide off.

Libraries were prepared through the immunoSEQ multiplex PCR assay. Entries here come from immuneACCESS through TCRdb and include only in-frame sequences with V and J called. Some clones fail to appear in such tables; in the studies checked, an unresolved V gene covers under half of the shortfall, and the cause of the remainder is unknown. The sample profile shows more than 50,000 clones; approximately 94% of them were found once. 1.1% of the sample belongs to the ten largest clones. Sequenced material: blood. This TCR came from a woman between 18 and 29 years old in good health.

The CDR3 loop reads CASNTGISGANVLTF. The bases read TGTGCCAGTAACACAGGGATCTCTGGGGCCAACGTCCTGACTTTC. The sequence is built from TRBV28 and TRBJ2-6, with TRBD1 tentatively as D gene (6 bases match). The CDR3, from cysteine to phenylalanine, totals 15 residues. Only CDR3 DNA remains: 45 bases, in frame from the first base. The junction carries 12 bases between V and J, which are trimmed by 9 bases and 0 bases respectively. CDR1 and CDR2 are drawn from the germline V gene: MDHEN, SYDVKM.